Listed below are T cell receptor beta chains from one sample, sequenced in a study of blood T cell repertoires in COVID-19. Only in-frame clones appear in the TCRdb table, and some are missing; sequencing was by immunoSEQ multiplex PCR. Of around 290,000 clones listed, more than 70% are singletons. The sequenced sample consisted of peripheral blood. The origin of the receptors is a woman aged 45-65 years who had recovered from COVID-19. The CDR3 runs from the conserved cysteine through the conserved F or W. A D gene is named only where the DNA matches it firmly. Size tells how often a clone was seen (once, few, many) or the class of an expanded clone, and some rows leave it out.

>TRBD2|few|TRBJ2-7|TRBV27
TGTGCCAGCAGTTATATCGGGACTAGCTCCTACGAGCAGTACTTC
CASSYIGTSSYEQYF
>TRBD1|.|TRBJ2-2|TRBV27
TGTGCCAGCAGGGACAGGGTCACCGGGGAGCTGTTTTTT
CASRDRVTGELFF
>.|.|TRBJ1-6|TRBV18
TGTGCCAGCTCACCAATGTCAGAAAATTCACCCCTCCACTTT
CASSPMSENSPLHF
>.|.|TRBJ2-2|TRBV19
TGTGCCAGTAGGGGGCTGGGTACCGGGGAGCTGTTTTTT
CASRGLGTGELFF
>TRBD1|.|TRBJ1-5|TRBV30
TGTGCCTGGAGTTATAGGACAGGGTATTATAGCAATCAGCCCCAGCATTTT
CAWSYRTGYYSNQPQHF
>.|.|TRBJ2-1|TRBV11-2
TGTGCCAGCAGCTTAGAGATTCGGAGCTACAATGAGCAGTTCTTC
CASSLEIRSYNEQFF
>TRBD2|.|TRBJ2-1|TRBV6-2/TRBV6-3
TGTGCCAGCAGTTACTCCCCCCTTAAGGCTAGCGGGATACGTAATGAGCAGTTCTTC
CASSYSPLKASGIRNEQFF
>.|.|TRBJ1-1|TRBV15
TGTGCCACCAGCAGAAGGCTCGGGGGCACTGAAGCTTTCTTT
CATSRRLGGTEAFF
>TRBD1|.|TRBJ2-7|TRBV5-1
TGCGCCAGCAGCTTGGGGACAGGCCCCTACGAGCAGTACTTC
CASSLGTGPYEQYF
>.|.|TRBJ2-2|TRBV2
TGTGCCAGCAGTGCAATAACAGTGGCAGCCGGGGAGCTGTTTTTT
CASSAITVAAGELFF
>.|.|TRBJ2-5|TRBV18
TGTGCCAGCTCACCATCCGACAGGCCGAGGTGGGAGACCCAGTACTTC
CASSPSDRPRWETQYF
>.|few|TRBJ2-3|TRBV18
TGTGCCAGCTCTGGAGAGTTGCCAGATACGCAGTATTTT
CASSGELPDTQYF
>.|.|TRBJ2-7|TRBV7-2
TGTGCCAGCAGCTTAGACAGCGGTTTAGATTACGAGCAGTACTTC
CASSLDSGLDYEQYF
>.|once|TRBJ2-5|TRBV2
TGTGCCAGCAGTGTGACACTCCAAGAGACCCAGTACTTC
CASSVTLQETQYF
>.|.|TRBJ2-7|TRBV9
TGTGCCAGCAGCCAACAGGGTTCTCCTTACGAGCAGTACTTC
CASSQQGSPYEQYF
>TRBD2|.|TRBJ2-1|TRBV9
TGTGCCAGCAGCCCACGGGAGGGGTCCTACAATGAGCAGTTCTTC
CASSPREGSYNEQFF
>.|.|TRBJ1-3|TRBV5-1
TGCGCCAGCAGCCTCGTTGGGGGGGCGTATGGAAACACCATATATTTT
CASSLVGGAYGNTIYF
>TRBD1|.|TRBJ1-1|TRBV6-4
TGTGCCAGCAGCCGCCTCACTTTAAGCGGGACAGGGGGCACAGCTTTCTTT
CASSRLTLSGTGGTAFF
>.|once|TRBJ2-3|TRBV6-5
TGTGCCAGCACTCCCGTGACAGGTAACACAGATACGCAGTATTTT
CASTPVTGNTDTQYF
>.|.|TRBJ1-2|TRBV5-1
TGCGCCAGCAGCTTGGACAGGGAAATTGGTGGCTACACCTTC
CASSLDREIGGYTF
>TRBD1|.|TRBJ2-5|TRBV6-5
TGTGCCAGCGCCGGGACAGGGGAGACCCAGTACTTC
CASAGTGETQYF
>TRBD1|.|TRBJ2-5|TRBV15
TGTGCCACCAGGGACAGGGGGCTTGAGACCCAGTACTTC
CATRDRGLETQYF
>TRBD2|.|TRBJ2-1|TRBV5-1
TGCGCCAGCAGCTTGACTAGCGGCAATGAGCAGTTCTTC
CASSLTSGNEQFF
>TRBD1|.|TRBJ1-4|TRBV4-3
TGCGCCAGCAGCGTGTACAGGGGGCGGGAGGAAAAACTGTTTTTT
CASSVYRGREEKLFF
>.|.|TRBJ1-2|TRBV9
TGTGCCAGCAGCGTAGTAGGGGATATTCGCTATGGCTACACCTTC
CASSVVGDIRYGYTF
>.|.|TRBJ2-7|TRBV19
TGTGCCAGTAGTCCGGACAGCTACGAGCAGTACTTC
CASSPDSYEQYF
>TRBD2|.|TRBJ2-1|TRBV2
TGTGCCAGCAGGATAGGCGGGGGCTCCTACAATGAGCAGTTCTTC
CASRIGGGSYNEQFF
>TRBD2|.|TRBJ2-1|TRBV6-4
TGTGCCAGCAGTGACTCTCCTAGCGGGGTTTACAATGAGCAGTTCTTC
CASSDSPSGVYNEQFF
>.|once|TRBJ2-5|TRBV2
TGTGCCAGCAAAGGGGGAGAGACCCAGTACTTC
CASKGGETQYF
>.|few|TRBJ1-2|TRBV7-2
TGTGCCAGCAGCTCTCAACGGGTAGGCTATGGCTACACCTTC
CASSSQRVGYGYTF
>.|.|TRBJ2-7|TRBV7-4
TGTGCCAGCAACCCGATAAGAGGGGGTCTGACCTCCTACGAGCAGTACTTC
CASNPIRGGLTSYEQYF
>TRBD2|once|TRBJ2-3|TRBV5-1
TGCGCCAGCAGCTTGGCCCGACTAGCGGGGGGGTCAGATACGCAGTATTTT
CASSLARLAGGSDTQYF
>TRBD1|.|TRBJ2-1|TRBV7-7
TGTGCCAGCAGCTTCTCGACAGGGGGAACGGACAATGAGCAGTTCTTC
CASSFSTGGTDNEQFF
>TRBD1|few|TRBJ2-7|TRBV5-1
TGCGCCAGCAGCTGGGGACAGGGGGCGAACGAGCAGTACTTC
CASSWGQGANEQYF
>TRBD2|.|TRBJ2-7|TRBV3-1/TRBV3-2
TGTGCCAGCAGCCAAGGGAGTAGCGGGAGGGCCAGGTACGAGCAGTACTTC
CASSQGSSGRARYEQYF
>.|.|TRBJ1-1|TRBV3-1/TRBV3-2
TGTGCCAGCAGCCAAAAAAGAGGGGGGGGCAGGAACACTGAAGCTTTCTTT
CASSQKRGGGRNTEAFF
>.|.|TRBJ1-1|TRBV3-1/TRBV3-2
TGTGCCAGCAGCCAGGCCTACACTAGGAACACTGAAGCTTTCTTT
CASSQAYTRNTEAFF